These 23 T cell receptor beta chains came from one sample sequenced in a study of T cell changes during pregnancy in multiple sclerosis. Libraries were prepared by immunoSEQ multiplex PCR; TCRdb keeps only in-frame clonotypes and omits some of them. The profile shows about 32,000 clones, 85% to 95% of them singletons. This material consisted of CD4+ T cells from peripheral blood mononuclear cells, taken in the second trimester of pregnancy. The receptor source for this set is a female donor with multiple sclerosis, enrolled in a pregnancy study.

The chain recombines TRBV6-6 with TRBJ2-7, with 11 nucleotides matching TRBD2. With V trimmed by 5 bases and J by 9 bases, 6 bases remained unmatched. The CDR3 covers 13 residues. CDR1 is MNHNY and CDR2 is SVGAGI in the germline V gene (reference sequence). The CDR3, as DNA: TGTGCCAGCAGTACACTAGCGGGAGTTACGCAGTACTTC. It is translated as CASSTLAGVTQYF.

The V and J genes are TRBV18 and TRBJ1-3; 7 positions match TRBD1. J gave up 0 bases and V 5 bases, and 7 bases lay outside the gene matches. CDR3 length equals 16 residues. Germline V gene lookup returns CDR1 KGHSH and CDR2 LQKENI. The CDR3 spells CASSTTTGRSGNTIYF. Here the CDR3 DNA reads TGTGCCAGCTCAACAACGACAGGGCGCTCTGGAAACACCATATATTTT.

V usage is TRBV10-3 and J usage is TRBJ1-1; 7 bases map to TRBD1. CDR1 and CDR2 from the germline V gene are ENHRY and SYGVKD. Trimming removed 3 bases from V and 7 bases from J; junction bases left unmatched: 5. This CDR3 spans 13 amino acids. CDR3 DNA sequence: TGTGCCATCAGTGAAGGGGGCAGGGGTGAAGCTTTCTTT. Translating gives CAISEGGRGEAFF.

This clone occurred once. V is TRBV10-2 and J is TRBJ1-6; the match to TRBD1 covers 8 bases. V dropped 3 bases and J dropped 1; count of bases not matched to a gene: 5. This CDR3 has 17 amino acids. Germline V gene lookup returns CDR1 WSHSY and CDR2 SAAADI. CDR3 loop: CASSEIGQGSYNSPLHF. The CDR3 coding sequence is TGCGCCAGCAGTGAAATAGGACAGGGTTCCTATAATTCACCCCTCCACTTT.

The V gene is TRBV5-1, the J gene TRBJ2-3; 7 bases are a match to TRBD1. Germline CDR1 reads SGHRS; CDR2 reads YFSETQ. The CDR3 spans 15 residues. Trimming took 1 base from V and 6 from J; bases not matched to a gene: 8. The chain's CDR3 is CASSLRGTAGDTQYF. The CDR3 DNA reads TGCGCCAGCAGCTTGAGGGGGACAGCAGGGGATACGCAGTATTTT.

The CDR3 here is CASSYSSGENYGYTF. The CDR3 nucleotides read TGTGCCAGCAGTTACTCGAGTGGAGAGAACTATGGCTACACCTTC. The chain uses TRBV6-5 and TRBJ1-2; D unresolved. Between the trimmed V and J ends, which lost 0 bases and 2 bases, there was a span of 10 bases. This CDR3 contains 15 residues. Germline V CDR1 and CDR2: MNHEY, SVGAGI.

The rearrangement joins TRBV21-1 to TRBJ1-5. TRBV21-1 is reported as a pseudogene. The CDR3 runs to 17 residues. DNA of the CDR3: TGTGCCAGCAGCAAAGCGCTGTCGGGAGGGGTGAATCAGCCCCAGCATTTT. It codes for CASSKALSGGVNQPQHF.

The chain carries TRBV18 and TRBJ2-5; D possibly corresponds to TRBD2 (6 bases). The V gene's germline CDR1 is KGHSH and CDR2 LQKENI. This CDR3 contains 14 residues. V was pared by 4 bases and J by 4 bases, with 13 bases between. This chain's CDR3 is CASSRGDVGETQYF. The CDR3 DNA is TGTGCCAGCTCACGCGGGGACGTTGGAGAGACCCAGTACTTC. Complete variable domain (other parts from reference TRBV18 and TRBJ2-5): NAGVMQNPRHLVRRRGQEARLRCSPMKGHSHVYWYRQLPEEGLKFMVYLQKENIIDESGMPKERFSAEFPKEGPSILRIQQVVRGDSAAYFCASSRGDVGETQYFGPGTRLLVL.

This chain links TRBV6-5 with TRBJ2-7; 10 nucleotides align to TRBD1. This CDR3 region has 15 residues. Germline V gene data show CDR1 as MNHEY and CDR2 as SVGAGI. The junction had 9 bases not matched to a gene; V was cut back by 6 bases and J by 4 bases. CDR3 nucleotide sequence: TGTGCCAGCAGCGCCGGGGGGACAGGGGCTTACGAGCAGTACTTC. Its translation is CASSAGGTGAYEQYF.

This clone has only one observation. The rearrangement links TRBV10-3 to TRBJ2-7; 9 positions match TRBD2. The CDR3 totals 17 residues. J lost 0 bases, V lost 2 bases, and 8 bases had no gene match. Germline-derived CDR1 and CDR2 are ENHRY and SYGVKD. The CDR3 protein is CAISENGGGRGSYEQYF. The CDR3 nucleotides read TGTGCCATCAGTGAGAATGGGGGCGGGAGGGGCTCCTACGAGCAGTACTTC.

The V call is TRBV30, the J call TRBJ2-7, with D possibly being TRBD2 (5 bases). The CDR3 sequence is 14 residues long. The V gene lost 0 bases and the J gene lost 0 bases, with 9 bases spanning the gap. Germline lookup yields CDR1 GTSNPN and CDR2 SVGIG (reference sequence). This chain's CDR3 is CAWSVPGTSYEQYF. The CDR3 DNA sequence: TGTGCCTGGAGTGTACCGGGAACCTCCTACGAGCAGTACTTC.

This clone appeared once. This rearrangement joins TRBV6-1 to TRBJ2-1, with 7 positions matching TRBD2. The CDR3 has 14 amino acids. CDR1 and CDR2 (germline): MNHNS, SASEGT. The V gene end was trimmed by 7 bases and the J gene end by 3 bases; junction bases not matched to a gene: 6. The CDR3 loop reads CASKGPGGYNEQFF. CDR3 sequence (DNA): TGTGCCAGCAAGGGGCCGGGGGGCTACAATGAGCAGTTCTTC.

The chain is built from TRBV9 and TRBJ2-3; TRBD2 matches 10 bases. This CDR3 contains 17 residues. Germline values: CDR1 SGDLS, CDR2 YYNGEE. Trimming took 0 bases from V and 4 from J; bases not matched to a gene: 8. The CDR3 protein is CASSVAPASGRADTQYF. The DNA for the CDR3 is TGTGCCAGCAGCGTAGCTCCCGCTAGCGGGAGAGCAGATACGCAGTATTTT.

The J gene is TRBJ2-7, the V gene TRBV4-1; TRBD1 matches at 10 bases. Germline assignment: CDR1 MGHRA and CDR2 YSYEKL. V was pared by 3 bases and J by 4 bases, with 12 bases of the junction left unmatched. The CDR3 has 17 residues. The CDR3 nucleotides are TGCGCCAGCAGCCACCCGAACTACGGGACAGGGGTTTACGAGCAGTACTTC. Translation: CASSHPNYGTGVYEQYF.

The chain joins TRBV18 to TRBJ1-1; tentative D call: TRBD1 (6 bases). The CDR3 totals 15 residues. Germline V CDR1 and CDR2: KGHSH, LQKENI. Trimming stripped 4 bases from V and 2 bases from J, with 14 bases between. For the CDR3, the DNA is TGTGCCAGCTCACGGGGTAGGACAGCTAACACTGAAGCTTTCTTT. This translates into CASSRGRTANTEAFF.

The V call is TRBV14, the J call TRBJ2-5; 10 bases align to TRBD2. The CDR3 length is 14 residues. The J segment lost 5 bases and the V segment lost 1 base, leaving 1 base of the junction unmatched. Looked up from germline, CDR1 is SGHDN and CDR2 is FVKESK. CDR3 in amino acids: CASSQGSGRETQYF. For the CDR3, the DNA is TGTGCCAGCAGCCAAGGTAGCGGGAGGGAGACCCAGTACTTC.

The rearrangement uses TRBV4-3 and TRBJ1-2, with D possibly matching TRBD1 (5 bases). Germline V gives CDR1 LGHNA, CDR2 YSLEER. V lost 2 bases and J lost 7, with 14 bases in between. This CDR3 region has 14 residues. CDR3 bases: TGCGCCAGCAGCCAAACGGGAGGGGCCGGTGGCTACACCTTC. Translating it yields CASSQTGGAGGYTF.

This clone has just one count. V is TRBV7-2 and J is TRBJ2-7, with 12 bases that match TRBD2. The CDR3 runs 18 residues. Losses at the gene ends were 5 bases for V and 0 bases for J; bases not matched to a gene: 11. Germline CDR1 SGHTA, CDR2 FQGNSA. The CDR3: CASSRVGLAGSSSYEQYF. In DNA, the CDR3 is TGTGCCAGCAGCAGGGTGGGACTAGCGGGTTCCAGCTCCTACGAGCAGTACTTC.

The chain has TRBV5-3 and TRBJ2-1, with 11 bases lining up with TRBD2. TRBV5-3 is an ORF; its function is uncertain. J lost 1 base, V lost 7 bases, and 13 bases had no gene match. This CDR3 is 18 amino acids long. In nucleotides, the CDR3 is TGTGCCAGACATGAGGGTAGCGGGAGGGCCCAGTCCTACAATGAGCAGTTCTTC. As protein: CARHEGSGRAQSYNEQFF.

The gene calls are TRBV9 and TRBJ1-4; TRBD1 is a possible D gene (5 bases). The CDR3 is 14 residues long. The V and J ends lost 3 bases and 6 bases respectively, with 12 bases between them. From germline, CDR1 is SGDLS and CDR2 YYNGEE. The CDR3 loop reads CASSAQGRDEKLFF. The CDR3 DNA sequence: TGTGCCAGCAGCGCTCAGGGCAGGGATGAAAAACTGTTTTTT.

The genes are TRBV6-6 and TRBJ2-2; TRBD1 agrees at 7 bases. CDR3 size: 15 residues. Germline loops: CDR1 MNHNY, CDR2 SVGAGI (reference sequence). Germline trimming cut 5 bases from V and 2 bases from J; bases unmatched to any gene: 5. As DNA, the CDR3 is TGTGCCAGCAGTCCCGGGACAGCTAACACCGGGGAGCTGTTTTTT. Amino acid sequence: CASSPGTANTGELFF.

The V gene is TRBV7-8, the J gene TRBJ2-2; no clear D gene. The CDR3 has 12 residues. With 6 bases removed from V and 6 bases from J, the gap between germline ends came to 8 bases. Germline V gene sequence: CDR1 SGHVS, CDR2 FQNEAQ. The CDR3 region is CASRRNAGELFF. CDR3 DNA: TGTGCCAGCAGGCGAAATGCCGGGGAGCTGTTTTTT.

The DNA for the CDR3 is TGTGCCAGCAGCCTGAACCTGGACAGGGTAACAGATACGCAGTATTTT. This encodes CASSLNLDRVTDTQYF. This sequence joins TRBV13 and TRBJ2-3; TRBD1 matches 8 bases. CDR1 PRHDT and CDR2 FYEKMQ come from the germline V gene (reference sequence). Germline trimming cut 5 bases from V and 3 bases from J; bases unmatched to any gene: 10. The CDR3 totals 16 residues.